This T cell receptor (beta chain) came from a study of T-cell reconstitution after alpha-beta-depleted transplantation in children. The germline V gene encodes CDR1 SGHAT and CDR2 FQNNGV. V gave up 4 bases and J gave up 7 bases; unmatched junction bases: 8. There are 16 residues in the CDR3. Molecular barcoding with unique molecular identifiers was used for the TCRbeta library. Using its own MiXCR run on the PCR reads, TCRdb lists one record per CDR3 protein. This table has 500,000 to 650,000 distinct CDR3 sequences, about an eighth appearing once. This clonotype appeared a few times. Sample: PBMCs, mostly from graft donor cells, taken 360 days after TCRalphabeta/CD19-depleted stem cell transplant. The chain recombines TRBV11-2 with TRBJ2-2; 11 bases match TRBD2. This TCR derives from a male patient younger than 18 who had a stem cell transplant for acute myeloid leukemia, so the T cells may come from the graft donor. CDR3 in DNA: TGTGCCAGCAGCTCCCAGCTAGCGGGAGGTGACGGGGAGCTGTTTTTT. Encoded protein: CASSSQLAGGDGELFF.